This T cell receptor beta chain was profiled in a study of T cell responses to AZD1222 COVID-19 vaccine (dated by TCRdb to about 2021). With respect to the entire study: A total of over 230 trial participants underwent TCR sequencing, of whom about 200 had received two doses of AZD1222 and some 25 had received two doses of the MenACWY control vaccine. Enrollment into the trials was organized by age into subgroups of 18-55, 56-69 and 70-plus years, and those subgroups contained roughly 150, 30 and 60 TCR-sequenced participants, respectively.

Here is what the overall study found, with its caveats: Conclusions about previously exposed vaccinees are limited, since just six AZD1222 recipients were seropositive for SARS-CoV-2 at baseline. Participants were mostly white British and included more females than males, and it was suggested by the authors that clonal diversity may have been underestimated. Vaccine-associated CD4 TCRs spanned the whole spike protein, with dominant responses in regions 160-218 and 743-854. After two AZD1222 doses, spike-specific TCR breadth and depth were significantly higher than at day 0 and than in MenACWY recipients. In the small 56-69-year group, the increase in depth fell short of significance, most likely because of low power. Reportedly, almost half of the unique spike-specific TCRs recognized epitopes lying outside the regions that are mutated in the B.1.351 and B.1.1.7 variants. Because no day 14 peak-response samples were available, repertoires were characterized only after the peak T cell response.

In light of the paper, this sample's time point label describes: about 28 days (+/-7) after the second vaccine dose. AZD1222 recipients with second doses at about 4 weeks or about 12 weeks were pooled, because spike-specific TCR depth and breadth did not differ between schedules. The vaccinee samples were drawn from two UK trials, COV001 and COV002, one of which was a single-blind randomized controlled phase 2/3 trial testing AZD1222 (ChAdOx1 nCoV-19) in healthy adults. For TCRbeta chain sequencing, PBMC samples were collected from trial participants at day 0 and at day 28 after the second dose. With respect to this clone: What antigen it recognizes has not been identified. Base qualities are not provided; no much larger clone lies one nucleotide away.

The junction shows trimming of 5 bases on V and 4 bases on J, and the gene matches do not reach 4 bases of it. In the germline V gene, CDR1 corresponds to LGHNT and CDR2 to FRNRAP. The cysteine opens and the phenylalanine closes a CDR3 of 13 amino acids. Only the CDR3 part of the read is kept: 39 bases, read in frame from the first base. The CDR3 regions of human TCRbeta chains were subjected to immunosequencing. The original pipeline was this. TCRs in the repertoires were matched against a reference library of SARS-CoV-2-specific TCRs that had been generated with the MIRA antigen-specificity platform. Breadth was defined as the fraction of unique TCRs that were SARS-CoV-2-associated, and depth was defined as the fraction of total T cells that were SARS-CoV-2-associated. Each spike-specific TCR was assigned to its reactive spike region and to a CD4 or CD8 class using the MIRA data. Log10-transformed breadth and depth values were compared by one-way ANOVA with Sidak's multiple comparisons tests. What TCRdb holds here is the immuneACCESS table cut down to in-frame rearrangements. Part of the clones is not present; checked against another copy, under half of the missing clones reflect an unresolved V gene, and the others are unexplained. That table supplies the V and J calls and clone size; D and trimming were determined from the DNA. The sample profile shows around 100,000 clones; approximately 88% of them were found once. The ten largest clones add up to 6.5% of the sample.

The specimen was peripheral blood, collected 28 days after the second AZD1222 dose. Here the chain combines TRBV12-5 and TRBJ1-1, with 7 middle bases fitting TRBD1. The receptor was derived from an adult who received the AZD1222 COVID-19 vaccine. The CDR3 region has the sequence CASGLTGVTEAFF. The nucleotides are TGTGCTAGTGGTCTCACAGGGGTCACTGAAGCTTTCTTT. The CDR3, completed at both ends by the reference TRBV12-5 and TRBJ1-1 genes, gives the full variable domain DARVTQTPRHKVTEMGQEVTMRCQPILGHNTVFWYRQTMMQGLELLAYFRNRAPLDDSGMPKDRFSAEMPDATLATLKIQPSEPRDSAVYFCASGLTGVTEAFFGQGTRLTVV.